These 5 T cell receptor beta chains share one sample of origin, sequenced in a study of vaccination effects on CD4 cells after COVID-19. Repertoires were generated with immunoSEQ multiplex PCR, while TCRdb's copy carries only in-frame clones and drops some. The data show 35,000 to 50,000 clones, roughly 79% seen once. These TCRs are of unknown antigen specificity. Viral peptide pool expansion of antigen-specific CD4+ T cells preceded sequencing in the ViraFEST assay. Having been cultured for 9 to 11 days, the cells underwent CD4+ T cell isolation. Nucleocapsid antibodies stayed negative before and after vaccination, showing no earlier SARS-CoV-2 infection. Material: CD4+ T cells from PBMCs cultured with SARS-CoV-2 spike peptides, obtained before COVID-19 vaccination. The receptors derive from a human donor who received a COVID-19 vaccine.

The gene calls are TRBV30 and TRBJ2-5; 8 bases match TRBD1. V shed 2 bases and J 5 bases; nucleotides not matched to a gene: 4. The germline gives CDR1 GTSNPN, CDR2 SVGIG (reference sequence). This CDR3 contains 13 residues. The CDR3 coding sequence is TGTGCCTGGAGTTCAGGGGGCGGCGAGACCCAGTACTTC. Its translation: CAWSSGGGETQYF.

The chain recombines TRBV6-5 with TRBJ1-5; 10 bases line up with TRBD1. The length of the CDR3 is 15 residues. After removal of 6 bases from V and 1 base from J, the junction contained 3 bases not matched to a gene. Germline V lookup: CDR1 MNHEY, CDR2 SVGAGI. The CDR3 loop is CASRRTGGSNQPQHF. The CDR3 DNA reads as TGTGCCAGCAGGAGGACAGGGGGAAGCAATCAGCCCCAGCATTTT.

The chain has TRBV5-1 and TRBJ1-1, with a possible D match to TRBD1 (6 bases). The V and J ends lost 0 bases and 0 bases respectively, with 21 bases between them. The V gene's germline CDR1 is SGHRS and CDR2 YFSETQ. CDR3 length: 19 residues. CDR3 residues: CASSLEGGGTTKMNTEAFF. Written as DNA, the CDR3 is TGCGCCAGCAGCTTGGAGGGGGGGGGTACCACCAAGATGAACACTGAAGCTTTCTTT.

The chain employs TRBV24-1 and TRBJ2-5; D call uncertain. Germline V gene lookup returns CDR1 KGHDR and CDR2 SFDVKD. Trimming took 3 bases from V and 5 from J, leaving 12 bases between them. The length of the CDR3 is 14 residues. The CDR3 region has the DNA TGTGCCACCAGTGATCCCCCTAAGACGGAGACCCAGTACTTC. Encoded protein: CATSDPPKTETQYF.

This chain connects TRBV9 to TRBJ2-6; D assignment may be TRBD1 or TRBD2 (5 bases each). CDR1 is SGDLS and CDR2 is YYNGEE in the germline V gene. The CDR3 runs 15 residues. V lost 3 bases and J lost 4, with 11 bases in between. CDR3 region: CASSERGSGANVLTF. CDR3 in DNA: TGTGCCAGCAGCGAACGGGGCTCAGGGGCCAACGTCCTGACTTTC.